What follows are 10 T cell receptor beta chains derived from one specimen sequenced in a study of TET2 disruption in CD19-targeted CAR T cells. The protocol was immunoSEQ multiplex PCR, while the TCRdb copy is restricted to in-frame clones and leaves out a portion. In total, the table holds under 30,000 clones. Treatment described: autologous CTL019 cells: CD19 CAR with 4-1BB and CD3 zeta domains. These receptors have no known antigen. The sample here was CD8- CAR+ T cells sorted from cultured blood T cells, taken for CD19 CAR T cell therapy. Documented subset: CD8-negative CAR-positive T cells from the infusion product. These receptors were obtained from a man between 65 and 80 years old with chronic lymphocytic leukemia.

To note about this clone: The sequenced fragment ends 3 residues before the CDR3 boundary, so the rest is inferred from the germline J gene. The V and J genes are TRBV18 and TRBJ2-5, with 8 bases that match TRBD1. The CDR3 is 13 residues long. Per germline, CDR1 KGHSH and CDR2 LQKENI. V shed 8 bases and J 0 bases; nucleotides not matched to a gene: 2. This chain's CDR3 is CASTGQDQETQYF. The part of the CDR3 DNA that was read is TGTGCCAGCACGGGACAGGACCAAGAGACC.

About this clone: The CDR3 end falls 3 residues outside the read, so it is completed with the germline J gene. V usage is TRBV7-3 and J usage is TRBJ2-7; a possible D gene is TRBD1 (6 bases). The germline gives CDR1 SGHTA, CDR2 FQGTGA. Trimming left V 5 bases short and J 3 bases short, with 11 bases between. This CDR3 spans 13 amino acids. The CDR3 bases that were read are TGTGCCAGCAGCCTTGCCAGGGGCTACGAG. Residues: CASSLARGYE. Given in full, the CDR3 is CASSLARGYEQYF.

Details on this clone: A junction end diverges from the germline sequence, so it may reflect a read error. Sequencing ends 3 residues short of the CDR3 end; the germline J gene provides the rest. This same CDR3 is encoded by further DNA sequences in the sample. This chain links TRBV5-4 with TRBJ1-2, with D maybe TRBD1 (5 bases). The CDR3 length is 14 residues. The germline CDR1 and CDR2 sequences are SGHNT and YYREEE (reference sequence). The CDR3 loop reads CASSYDSANYGYTF. The sequenced part of the CDR3 DNA is TGTGCCAGCAGCTATGACAGCGCTAACTATGGT.

Concerning this clone itself: The sequence runs out 3 residues before the end of the CDR3; the remainder is reconstructed from the germline J gene. This chain links TRBV7-2 with TRBJ2-4; D remains unclear. Germline loops: CDR1 SGHTA, CDR2 FQGNSA. This CDR3 comprises 15 residues. This CDR3 reads CASSLAFPLNYGQYF. The part of the CDR3 DNA that was read is TGTGCCAGCAGCTTAGCCTTCCCGCTTAACTATGGT.

With respect to this clone: The read ends 3 residues early relative to the CDR3; the germline J gene fills the gap. The rearrangement links TRBV7-3 to TRBJ1-6, with D tentatively TRBD1 (5 bases). The V gene's germline CDR1 is SGHTA and CDR2 FQGTGA. The CDR3 consists of 15 residues. Trimming removed 4 bases at V and 10 bases at J, with 17 bases between. This chain's CDR3 is CASSSGGGRSSPLHF. The covered CDR3 bases are TGTGCCAGCAGCTCCGGCGGGGGTAGGAGCTCACCC.

Concerning this clone: The CDR3 goes on 3 residues after the read ends, and that part is filled in from the germline J gene. The chain is built from TRBV5-8 and TRBJ2-7, with D uncertain. Trimming removed 4 bases at V and 3 bases at J, with 11 bases between. Germline loops: CDR1 SGHTS, CDR2 YDEGEE. CDR3 length equals 13 residues. The CDR3: CASSRGHSYEQYF. The CDR3 bases that were read are TGTGCCAGCAGCCGTGGGCATAGCTACGAG.

Remarks on this clone: The observed sequence ends 3 residues before the CDR3 terminus, with the missing tail filled in from the germline J gene. The chain combines TRBV18 with TRBJ1-2; 12 bases line up with TRBD1. This CDR3 region has 17 residues. V trimming: 0 bases; J trimming: 5 bases; junction bases outside the gene matches: 7. Germline CDR1 KGHSH, CDR2 LQKENI. Partial CDR3 DNA: TGTGCCAGCTCACCACCTGGGACAGGGGGCCTGACTTATGGC. Its translation: CASSPPGTGGLTYG. The full CDR3 is CASSPPGTGGLTYGYTF. The full variable domain, rest sourced from reference TRBV18 and TRBJ1-2, is NAGVMQNPRHLVRRRGQEARLRCSPMKGHSHVYWYRQLPEEGLKFMVYLQKENIIDESGMPKERFSAEFPKEGPSILRIQQVVRGDSAAYFCASSPPGTGGLTYGYTFGSGTRLTVV.

Concerning this clone: Read sequence stops 3 residues before the CDR3 end, and the germline J gene provides the missing end. This chain uses TRBV3-1 (or the pseudogene TRBV3-2) with TRBJ1-4; 7 bases agree with TRBD1. The CDR3 spans 20 residues. Per germline, CDR1 LGHDT and CDR2 YNNKEL (reference sequence). J was trimmed by 8 bases and V by 4 bases; bases with no gene match: 25. The CDR3 loop reads CASSLQLGEIPGQPAEKLFF. The covered CDR3 bases are TGTGCCAGCAGCCTCCAACTGGGGGAAATCCCGGGACAGCCCGCGGAAAAA.

Concerning this clone itself: The observed sequence ends 3 residues before the CDR3 terminus, with the missing tail filled in from the germline J gene. V usage is TRBV2 and J usage is TRBJ2-4; 7 nucleotides agree with TRBD1. The CDR3 length is 14 residues. Germline assignment: CDR1 SNHLY and CDR2 FYNNEI. The CDR3 bases that were read are TGTGCCAGCAGTGAAGGGGGACAGTTCTATGGT. Translating it yields CASSEGGQFYG. The full CDR3 protein reads CASSEGGQFYGQYF.

Points on this clone: From the germline J gene comes the end of the CDR3, since the read stops 3 residues before it. The V gene is TRBV7-3, the J gene TRBJ1-1; 7 bases align to TRBD1. The V gene's germline CDR1 is SGHTA and CDR2 FQGTGA. The CDR3 consists of 13 residues. Losses at the gene ends were 2 bases for V and 5 bases for J; bases not matched to a gene: 2. The CDR3 bases that were read are TGTGCCAGCAGCTTATGGGACAGTACTGAA. Its translation: CASSLWDSTE. The entire CDR3 protein reads CASSLWDSTEAFF. Full variable domain (rest looked up from reference TRBV7-3 and TRBJ1-1): GAGVSQTPSNKVTEKGKYVELRCDPISGHTALYWYRQSLGQGPEFLIYFQGTGAADDSGLPNDRFFAVRPEGSVSTLKIQRTERGDSAVYLCASSLWDSTEAFFGQGTRLTVV.